Each of the 24 T cell receptor beta chains below was sequenced from the same sample in a study of blood T cell repertoires in COVID-19. Profiling relied on immunoSEQ multiplex PCR, and the TCRdb table lists in-frame clones only, not all of them. The sample gives more than 60,000 clones, approximately 86% of which show up once; around 6% is in the top ten. The sequencing sample was made of peripheral blood. These receptor sequences come from an elderly man with COVID-19, enrolled during active disease.

The genes are TRBV18 and TRBJ1-1, with 12 bases matching TRBD1. The CDR3 has 16 residues. With V trimmed by 4 bases and J by 4 bases, 7 bases remained unmatched. Germline CDR1 KGHSH, CDR2 LQKENI. CDR3 DNA sequence: TGTGCCAGCTCACGGGGACAGGGGGCGCTTGGCACTGAAGCTTTCTTT. It translates to CASSRGQGALGTEAFF.

The gene calls are TRBV5-4 and TRBJ1-2; 8 positions agree with TRBD1. This CDR3 contains 14 residues. With V trimmed by 3 bases and J by 4 bases, 5 bases remained unmatched. Germline V gene data show CDR1 as SGHNT and CDR2 as YYREEE (reference sequence). CDR3 in DNA: TGTGCCAGCAGCTCAACAGGGGGGGTCTATGGCTACACCTTC. This codes for CASSSTGGVYGYTF.

As to this clone: An end of the junction does not agree with germline; a read error may underlie this. The chain combines TRBV29-1 with TRBJ1-2; 8 bases are shared with TRBD1. The CDR3 spans 13 residues. The V gene's germline CDR1 is SQVTM and CDR2 ANQGSEA. The CDR3 coding sequence is TGCAGCGTTGAAGGGGGACAGGAATATGACTACACCTTC. It specifies CSVEGGQEYDYTF.

The chain employs TRBV2 and TRBJ2-3, with TRBD2 matching over 9 bases. Per germline, CDR1 SNHLY and CDR2 FYNNEI. Trimming took 4 bases from V and 6 from J; bases not matched to a gene: 8. This CDR3 comprises 15 residues. As DNA, the CDR3 is TGTGCCAGCAGTGGAGGATTAGCGGGGGTGGATACGCAGTATTTT. Amino acids: CASSGGLAGVDTQYF.

J is TRBJ2-7 and V is TRBV6-1; the D gene is possibly TRBD1 (6 bases). From germline, CDR1 is MNHNS and CDR2 SASEGT. CDR3 length equals 14 residues. V shed 1 base and J shed 3 bases, with 10 bases lying between them. The CDR3 here is CASSEGGGFYEQYF. DNA for the CDR3: TGTGCCAGCAGTGAAGGAGGGGGATTCTACGAGCAGTACTTC.

CDR3 nucleotide sequence: TGCGCCAGCAGCCCCGGAGAAGTTCTCACCGGGGAGCTGTTTTTT. It encodes CASSPGEVLTGELFF. The chain recombines TRBV5-1 with TRBJ2-2; D is unresolved. V was clipped by 4 bases and J by 4 bases, with 14 bases between them. The CDR3 contains 15 residues. The germline CDR1 and CDR2 sequences are SGHRS and YFSETQ.

This CDR3 is CASSLTSGGETQYF. Written as DNA, the CDR3 is TGTGCCAGCTCACTGACTAGCGGGGGGGAGACCCAGTACTTC. The rearrangement joins TRBV18 to TRBJ2-5, with 13 bases fitting TRBD2. V lost 4 bases and J lost 5; bases outside the gene matches: 1. The CDR3 spans 14 residues. Per the germline V gene, CDR1 is KGHSH and CDR2 is LQKENI.

The V call is TRBV7-8, the J call TRBJ1-2; 9 bases agree with TRBD1. V was clipped by 3 bases and J by 0 bases; unmatched bases: 8. CDR3 size: 17 residues. Germline-derived CDR1 and CDR2 are SGHVS and FQNEAQ. CDR3 nucleotides: TGTGCCAGCAGCTTGGGGACAGGGATGTCGGCTAACTATGGCTACACCTTC. It yields the protein CASSLGTGMSANYGYTF. The full variable domain, in which reference TRBV7-8 and TRBJ1-2 provide the parts outside the CDR3, is GAGVSQSPRYKVAKRGQDVALRCDPISGHVSLFWYQQALGQGPEFLTYFQNEAQLDKSGLPSDRFFAERPEGSVSTLKIQRTQQEDSAVYLCASSLGTGMSANYGYTFGSGTRLTVV.

This clone has a handful of counts. The chain recombines TRBV4-2 with TRBJ1-6; the D is unclear. V gave up 6 bases and J gave up 8 bases, with 11 bases separating them. The germline V gene encodes CDR1 LGHNA and CDR2 YNFKEQ. There are 13 residues in the CDR3. CDR3 protein: CASSLGEDSPLHF. The CDR3 DNA follows: TGTGCCAGCAGTCTAGGAGAGGATTCACCCCTCCACTTT.

This chain uses TRBV25-1 with TRBJ1-4, with unresolved D. The V gene lost 1 base and the J gene lost 12 bases, with 12 bases spanning the gap. This CDR3 is 13 amino acids long. The germline V gene encodes CDR1 MGHDK and CDR2 SYGVNS. The CDR3 nucleotides read TGTGCCAGCAGTGAATGGGTGAAGGAGGAACTGTTTTTT. It translates to CASSEWVKEELFF. Full variable domain (rest looked up from reference TRBV25-1 and TRBJ1-4): EADIYQTPRYLVIGTGKKITLECSQTMGHDKMYWYQQDPGMELHLIHYSYGVNSTEKGDLSSESTVSRIRTEHFPLTLESARPSHTSQYLCASSEWVKEELFFGSGTQLSVL.

V is TRBV7-7 and J is TRBJ2-4; 7 bases match TRBD1. Trimming at V came to 1 base and at J to 8 bases, leaving 2 bases not matched to a gene. The CDR3 totals 13 residues. Germline CDR1 and CDR2: SSHAT and FNYEAQ (reference sequence). CDR3 in amino acids: CASSLDRGDIQYF. In DNA form, the CDR3 reads TGTGCCAGCAGCTTAGACAGGGGAGACATTCAGTACTTC.

This chain joins TRBV27 and TRBJ2-3, with TRBD1 matching over 8 bases. Trimming removed 8 bases from V and 4 bases from J; junction bases left unmatched: 8. The length of the CDR3 is 14 residues. Germline assignment: CDR1 MNHEY and CDR2 SMNVEV (reference sequence). Written as DNA, the CDR3 is TGTGCCAGCGCCGACAGGGGTGGGGCAGATACGCAGTATTTT. Protein: CASADRGGADTQYF.

The CDR3 DNA reads as TGTGCCAGCAGCTACTCTAGATCCAGGGTCTTGAACACTGAAGCTTTCTTT. It translates to CASSYSRSRVLNTEAFF. This chain uses TRBV11-3 with TRBJ1-1; the D gene is possibly TRBD1 (5 bases). CDR1 is SGHNT, CDR2 YENEEA, per germline. Trimming pared 4 bases from V and 0 bases from J, leaving 18 bases between. The CDR3 totals 17 residues. Full variable domain (missing parts from reference TRBV11-3 and TRBJ1-1): EAGVVQSPRYKIIEKKQPVAFWCNPISGHNTLYWYLQNLGQGPELLIRYENEEAVDDSQLPKDRFSAERLKGVDSTLKIQPAELGDSAVYLCASSYSRSRVLNTEAFFGQGTRLTVV.

The gene calls are TRBV3-1 (or the pseudogene TRBV3-2) and TRBJ2-1; D is perhaps TRBD2 (6 bases). The V gene lost 4 bases and the J gene lost 7 bases, with 14 bases spanning the gap. Germline CDR1 reads LGHDT; CDR2 reads YNNKEL (reference sequence). This CDR3 comprises 14 residues. The CDR3 reads CASSPWGLLNEQFF. CDR3 nucleotide sequence: TGTGCCAGCAGCCCGTGGGGACTCCTTAATGAGCAGTTCTTC.

This clone occurred once. The chain joins TRBV27 to TRBJ1-1; a possible D gene is TRBD1 (6 bases). The CDR3 is made up of 12 amino acids. Per germline, CDR1 MNHEY and CDR2 SMNVEV (reference sequence). Trimming left V 4 bases short and J 7 bases short, with 10 bases between. The CDR3 protein is CASSWRRGEAFF. The CDR3 DNA reads TGTGCCAGCAGTTGGCGCAGGGGTGAAGCTTTCTTT.

The chain links TRBV19 to TRBJ2-3, with D possibly matching TRBD1 (7 bases). The germline gives CDR1 LNHDA, CDR2 SQIVND (reference sequence). Trimming stripped 1 base from V and 2 bases from J, with 13 bases between. This CDR3 has 16 residues. As DNA, the CDR3 is TGTGCCAGTAGTATAGTAGCGGACAGGTCCACAGATACGCAGTATTTT. This encodes CASSIVADRSTDTQYF.

This clone was observed a single time. This rearrangement joins TRBV12-3 or TRBV12-4 to TRBJ1-2; D not resolved. The CDR3 runs to 13 residues. Trimming cost V 2 bases and J 2 bases, with 6 bases left between them. In DNA form, the CDR3 reads TGTGCCAGCAGTTTACTCCCGAACTATGGCTACACCTTC. As protein: CASSLLPNYGYTF.

The rearrangement links TRBV5-1 to TRBJ1-1, with a tentative D call TRBD1 (6 bases). The V gene lost 4 bases and the J gene lost 3 bases, with 16 bases spanning the gap. The germline V gene encodes CDR1 SGHRS and CDR2 YFSETQ. This CDR3 is built from 15 residues. The CDR3 protein is CASSTEGQGYTEAFF. CDR3 sequence (DNA): TGCGCCAGCAGCACTGAGGGACAAGGCTACACTGAAGCTTTCTTT.

This chain uses TRBV4-3 with TRBJ1-4, with D possibly matching TRBD1 (6 bases). This CDR3 is 14 amino acids long. Per germline, CDR1 LGHNA and CDR2 YSLEER. V was clipped by 0 bases and J by 12 bases, with 14 bases between them. CDR3 residues: CASSQDTGWGELFF. The CDR3 DNA follows: TGCGCCAGCAGCCAAGATACAGGGTGGGGAGAACTGTTTTTT.

This chain connects TRBV28 to TRBJ2-6, with D possibly matching TRBD2 (5 bases). There are 15 residues in the CDR3. Germline loops: CDR1 MDHEN, CDR2 SYDVKM. Trimming removed 6 bases from V and 0 bases from J, with 9 bases in between. DNA of the CDR3: TGTGCCAGCAGCCGGGGAAGCTCTGGGGCCAACGTCCTGACTTTC. Encoded protein: CASSRGSSGANVLTF.

In this sample, this clone turned up once. The chain is built from TRBV4-2 and TRBJ1-6; 8 bases line up with TRBD1. The CDR3 has 14 amino acids. Per the germline V gene, CDR1 is LGHNA and CDR2 is YNFKEQ. Unmatched junction bases numbered 6, after V lost 4 bases and J lost 10 bases. The CDR3 nucleotides are TGTGCCAGCAGCCTCCAAGGACAGGGATCACCCCTCCACTTT. Protein: CASSLQGQGSPLHF.

Regarding this clone: Additional DNA sequences in this sample encode the identical CDR3. CDR3 sequence: CASSLEGSTDTQYF. DNA for the CDR3: TGTGCCAGCAGCTTAGAAGGGAGTACAGATACGCAGTATTTT. V is TRBV7-9 and J is TRBJ2-3, with D possibly matching TRBD2 (5 bases). The CDR3 covers 14 residues. The V and J ends lost 1 base and 3 bases respectively, with 8 bases between them. In germline, CDR1 is SEHNR, CDR2 FQNEAQ (reference sequence).

This chain uses TRBV7-9 with TRBJ2-1; 7 bases map to TRBD2. Germline V lookup: CDR1 SEHNR, CDR2 FQNEAQ (reference sequence). This CDR3 region has 13 residues. The V and J ends lost 5 bases and 6 bases, in that order; junction bases with no gene match: 4. The CDR3 sequence: CASSGPGGNEQFF. DNA for the CDR3: TGTGCCAGCAGCGGTCCGGGGGGCAATGAGCAGTTCTTC.

This rearrangement joins TRBV6-1 to TRBJ1-2; 7 nucleotides align to TRBD1. Germline values: CDR1 MNHNS, CDR2 SASEGT. Trimming took 1 base from V and 5 from J; bases not matched to a gene: 7. The CDR3 length is 15 residues. CDR3 nucleotides: TGTGCCAGCAGTGAAGACAGGGGAATAGGGTATGGCTACACCTTC. Residues: CASSEDRGIGYGYTF.